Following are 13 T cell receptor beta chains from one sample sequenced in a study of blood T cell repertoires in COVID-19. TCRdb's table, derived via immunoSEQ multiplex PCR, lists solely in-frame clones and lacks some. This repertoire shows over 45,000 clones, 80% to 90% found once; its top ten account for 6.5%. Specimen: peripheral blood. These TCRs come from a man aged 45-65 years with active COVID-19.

Written as DNA, the CDR3 is TGTGCCAGCAGCCAGACAGCAACTTCCTATAATTCACCCCTCCACTTT. Its translation is CASSQTATSYNSPLHF. The J gene is TRBJ1-6, the V gene TRBV7-8; a weak D match, TRBD1 (5 bases). Germline CDR1 and CDR2: SGHVS and FQNEAQ. The CDR3 consists of 16 residues. V gave up 5 bases and J gave up 1 base, with 12 bases separating them.

The CDR3 protein is CASSLAGGAFYEQYF. Here the CDR3 DNA reads TGCGCCAGCAGCTTGGCCGGGGGGGCGTTCTACGAGCAGTACTTC. The chain recombines TRBV5-1 with TRBJ2-7, with 8 bases fitting TRBD2. Losses at the gene ends were 0 bases for V and 3 bases for J; bases not matched to a gene: 5. The CDR3 is 15 amino acids. Germline CDR1 and CDR2: SGHRS and YFSETQ.

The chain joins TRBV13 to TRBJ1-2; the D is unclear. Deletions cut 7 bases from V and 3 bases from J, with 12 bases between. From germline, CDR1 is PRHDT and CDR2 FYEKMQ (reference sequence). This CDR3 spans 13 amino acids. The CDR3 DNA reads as TGTGCCAGCACATCTATGCGGGACTATGGCTACACCTTC. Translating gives CASTSMRDYGYTF.

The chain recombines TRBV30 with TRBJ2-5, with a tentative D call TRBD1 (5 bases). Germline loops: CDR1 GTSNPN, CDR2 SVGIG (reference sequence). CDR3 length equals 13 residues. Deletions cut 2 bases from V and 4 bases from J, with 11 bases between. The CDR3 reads CAWSPQGGETQYF. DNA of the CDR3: TGTGCCTGGAGTCCGCAGGGTGGAGAGACCCAGTACTTC. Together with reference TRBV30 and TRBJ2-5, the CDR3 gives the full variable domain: SQTIHQWPATLVQPVGSPLSLECTVEGTSNPNLYWYRQAAGRGLQLLFYSVGIGQISSEVPQNLSASRPQDRQFILSSKKLLLSDSGFYLCAWSPQGGETQYFGPGTRLLVL.

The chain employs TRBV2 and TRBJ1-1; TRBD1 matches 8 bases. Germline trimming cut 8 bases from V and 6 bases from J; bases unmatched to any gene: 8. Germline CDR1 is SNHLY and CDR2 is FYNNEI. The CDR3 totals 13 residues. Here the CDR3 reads CASGQGERAEAFF. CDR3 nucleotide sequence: TGTGCCAGCGGACAGGGCGAGAGGGCTGAAGCTTTCTTT.

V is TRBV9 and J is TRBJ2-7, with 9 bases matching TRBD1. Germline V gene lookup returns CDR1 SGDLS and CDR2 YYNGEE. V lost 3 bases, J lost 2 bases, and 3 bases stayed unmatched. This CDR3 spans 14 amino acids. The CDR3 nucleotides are TGTGCCAGCAGCGACCGGGACAGGGCCTACGAGCAGTACTTC. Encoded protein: CASSDRDRAYEQYF. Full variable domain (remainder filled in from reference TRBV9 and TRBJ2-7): DSGVTQTPKHLITATGQRVTLRCSPRSGDLSVYWYQQSLDQGLQFLIQYYNGEERAKGNILERFSAQQFPDLHSELNLSSLELGDSALYFCASSDRDRAYEQYFGPGTRLTVT.

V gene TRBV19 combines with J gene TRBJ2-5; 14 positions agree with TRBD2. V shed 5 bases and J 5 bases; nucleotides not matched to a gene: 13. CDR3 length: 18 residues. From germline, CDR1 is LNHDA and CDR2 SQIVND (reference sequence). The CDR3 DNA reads TGTGCCAGTAGTGTAGCCGCGACTAGCGGGGGGGCCAGGGAGACCCAGTACTTC. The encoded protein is CASSVAATSGGARETQYF.

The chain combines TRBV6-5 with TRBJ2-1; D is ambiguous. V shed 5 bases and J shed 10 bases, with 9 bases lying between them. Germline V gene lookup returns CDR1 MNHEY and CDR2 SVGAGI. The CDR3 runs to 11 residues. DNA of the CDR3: TGTGCCAGCAGTACATCACGAGAGCAGTTCTTC. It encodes CASSTSREQFF.

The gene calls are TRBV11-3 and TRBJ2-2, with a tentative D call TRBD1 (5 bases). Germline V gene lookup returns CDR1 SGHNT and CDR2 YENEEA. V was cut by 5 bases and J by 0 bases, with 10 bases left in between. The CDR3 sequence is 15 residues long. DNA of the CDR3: TGTGCCAGCAGCCCGCGGACAACGAACACCGGGGAGCTGTTTTTT. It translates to CASSPRTTNTGELFF.

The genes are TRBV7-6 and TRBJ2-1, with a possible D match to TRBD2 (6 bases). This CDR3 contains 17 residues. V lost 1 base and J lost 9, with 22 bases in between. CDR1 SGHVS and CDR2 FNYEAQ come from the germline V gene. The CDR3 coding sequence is TGTGCCAGCAGCTTAGGACCGGTGATGACGGGAGTAGGTGAGCAGTTCTTC. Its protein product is CASSLGPVMTGVGEQFF.

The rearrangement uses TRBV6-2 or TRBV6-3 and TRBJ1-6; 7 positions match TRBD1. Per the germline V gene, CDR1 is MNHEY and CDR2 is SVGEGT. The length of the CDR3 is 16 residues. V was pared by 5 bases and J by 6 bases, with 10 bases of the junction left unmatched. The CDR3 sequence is CASSPFGAGGNSPLHF. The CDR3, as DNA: TGTGCCAGCAGTCCATTCGGGGCAGGGGGTAATTCACCCCTCCACTTT.

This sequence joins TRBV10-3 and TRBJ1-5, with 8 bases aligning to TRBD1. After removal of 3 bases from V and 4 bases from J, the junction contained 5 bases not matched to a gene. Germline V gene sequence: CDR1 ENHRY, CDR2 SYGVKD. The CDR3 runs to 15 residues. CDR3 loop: CAISDHRGLNQPQHF. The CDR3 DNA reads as TGTGCCATCAGTGATCACAGGGGGTTAAATCAGCCCCAGCATTTT.

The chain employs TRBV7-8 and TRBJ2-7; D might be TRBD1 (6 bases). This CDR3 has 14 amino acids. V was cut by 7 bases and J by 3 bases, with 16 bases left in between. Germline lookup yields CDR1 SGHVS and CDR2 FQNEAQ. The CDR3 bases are TGTGCCAGCAACGCCCAGGACAGATACTACGAGCAGTACTTC. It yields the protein CASNAQDRYYEQYF.